The 20 T cell receptor beta chains presented below share a single source sample, sequenced in a study of cytomegalovirus exposure and HLA in healthy donors. This PCR relied on a set of 60 Vbeta primers and 13 Jbeta primers. Profiling relied on immunoSEQ multiplex PCR, and the TCRdb table lists in-frame clones only, not all of them. The sample contains about 89,000 clones, around 74% of which appear only once. The sample consisted of PBMCs. These receptors all come from a male donor in good health and CMV-seronegative.

V gene TRBV28 combines with J gene TRBJ1-4, with 9 bases aligning to TRBD1. This CDR3 is built from 15 residues. Trimming removed 4 bases from V and 4 bases from J; junction bases left unmatched: 4. CDR1 MDHEN and CDR2 SYDVKM come from the germline V gene. CDR3 amino acids: CASSSRTGVNEKLFF. CDR3 in DNA: TGTGCCAGCAGTTCACGGACAGGGGTTAATGAAAAACTGTTTTTT.

The rearrangement links TRBV27 to TRBJ2-7; 14 bases fit TRBD2. The CDR3 is 15 amino acids. Trimming at V came to 2 bases and at J to 6 bases, leaving 3 bases not matched to a gene. Germline loops: CDR1 MNHEY, CDR2 SMNVEV (reference sequence). CDR3 loop: CASSLGTSGSSEQYF. CDR3 in DNA: TGTGCCAGCAGTTTAGGGACTAGCGGGAGTTCCGAGCAGTACTTC.

The chain joins TRBV30 to TRBJ2-2; 8 bases fit TRBD2. J gave up 6 bases and V 4 bases, and 7 bases lay outside the gene matches. This CDR3 has 14 residues. Per germline, CDR1 GTSNPN and CDR2 SVGIG (reference sequence). CDR3 DNA: TGTGCCTGGACGGGACTAGTTGGTCCCGGGGAGCTGTTTTTT. Amino acids: CAWTGLVGPGELFF.

The chain recombines TRBV7-6 with TRBJ1-3; a possible D gene is TRBD1 (6 bases). The germline V gene has CDR1 SGHVS and CDR2 FNYEAQ. Trimming left V 1 base short and J 1 base short, with 8 bases between. This CDR3 is 15 amino acids long. The CDR3 DNA sequence: TGTGCCAGCAGCTTAGAAGGGGGATCTGGAAACACCATATATTTT. This sequence encodes CASSLEGGSGNTIYF.

The rearrangement joins TRBV4-2 to TRBJ1-4; D perhaps matches TRBD1 (6 bases). This CDR3 region has 15 residues. The germline V and J ends were trimmed by 3 bases and 13 bases, with 21 bases remaining between them. CDR1 is LGHNA, CDR2 YNFKEQ, per germline. CDR3 sequence: CASSQSRGRLQILFF. CDR3 bases: TGTGCCAGCAGCCAGAGCAGGGGACGGCTACAAATACTGTTTTTT.

V gene TRBV6-5 combines with J gene TRBJ1-2; 8 nucleotides line up with TRBD1. The germline gives CDR1 MNHEY, CDR2 SVGAGI. V was clipped by 6 bases and J by 5 bases; unmatched bases: 8. This CDR3 is built from 14 residues. CDR3 coding DNA: TGTGCCAGCAGGGACAGGGTATACCCATATGGCTACACCTTC. Protein sequence: CASRDRVYPYGYTF.

The V gene is TRBV29-1, the J gene TRBJ2-1; 9 positions agree with TRBD1. The CDR3 runs to 13 residues. Germline CDR1 is SQVTM and CDR2 is ANQGSEA. The junction had 3 bases not matched to a gene; V was cut back by 2 bases and J by 7 bases. The CDR3 spells CSVETGGYNEQFF. The CDR3 bases are TGCAGCGTTGAAACAGGGGGCTATAATGAGCAGTTCTTC.

V is TRBV30 and J is TRBJ2-5, with 8 bases fitting TRBD1. With V trimmed by 7 bases and J by 2 bases, 6 bases remained unmatched. The CDR3 is 13 amino acids. Per the germline V gene, CDR1 is GTSNPN and CDR2 is SVGIG (reference sequence). CDR3 region: CALDGTGQETQYF. Written as DNA, the CDR3 is TGTGCCTTGGACGGGACAGGACAAGAGACCCAGTACTTC.

The rearrangement joins TRBV11-3 to TRBJ2-7, with 7 bases lining up with TRBD2. This CDR3 contains 14 residues. Germline-derived CDR1 and CDR2 are SGHNT and YENEEA. V shed 1 base, J shed 7 bases, and the junction held 7 bases outside the gene matches. This CDR3 reads CASSLGGGSSEQYF. The CDR3 coding sequence is TGTGCCAGCAGCTTAGGCGGCGGGAGTTCAGAGCAGTACTTC. The full variable domain, its missing parts supplied by reference TRBV11-3 and TRBJ2-7, is EAGVVQSPRYKIIEKKQPVAFWCNPISGHNTLYWYLQNLGQGPELLIRYENEEAVDDSQLPKDRFSAERLKGVDSTLKIQPAELGDSAVYLCASSLGGGSSEQYFGPGTRLTVT.

This clone was recorded a few times. The chain couples TRBV28 to TRBJ1-5, with 7 bases fitting TRBD1. Per germline, CDR1 MDHEN and CDR2 SYDVKM. J lost 0 bases, V lost 1 base, and 6 bases had no gene match. The CDR3 has 17 amino acids. This chain's CDR3 is CASSLLGQTYSNQPQHF. CDR3 DNA sequence: TGTGCCAGCAGTTTATTGGGACAGACGTATAGCAATCAGCCCCAGCATTTT. Looking up the rest from reference TRBV28 and TRBJ1-5 gives the full variable domain: DVKVTQSSRYLVKRTGEKVFLECVQDMDHENMFWYRQDPGLGLRLIYFSYDVKMKEKGDIPEGYSVSREKKERFSLILESASTNQTSMYLCASSLLGQTYSNQPQHFGDGTRLSIL.

This clone has a single count. The chain has TRBV9 and TRBJ1-2; possibly TRBD1 for D (5 bases). Germline V lookup: CDR1 SGDLS, CDR2 YYNGEE. CDR3 size: 17 residues. Trimming took off 4 bases at V and 1 base at J, with 20 bases between the two ends. In DNA, the CDR3 is TGTGCCAGCAGCCCACCCGGGACTTCCCCTGGTAACTATGGCTACACCTTC. Translated: CASSPPGTSPGNYGYTF. The full variable domain, in which reference TRBV9 and TRBJ1-2 provide the parts outside the CDR3, is DSGVTQTPKHLITATGQRVTLRCSPRSGDLSVYWYQQSLDQGLQFLIQYYNGEERAKGNILERFSAQQFPDLHSELNLSSLELGDSALYFCASSPPGTSPGNYGYTFGSGTRLTVV.

This rearrangement joins TRBV30 to TRBJ2-3; TRBD1 is a possible D gene (6 bases). The length of the CDR3 is 13 residues. Germline CDR1 and CDR2: GTSNPN and SVGIG (reference sequence). The V and J ends lost 6 bases and 1 base respectively, with 11 bases between them. The CDR3 here is CACPGHRTDTQYF. The CDR3 DNA reads TGTGCCTGTCCGGGACACCGCACAGATACGCAGTATTTT.

This clone was seen only a few times. The chain couples TRBV20-1 to TRBJ1-4; D call uncertain. The CDR3 is made up of 11 amino acids. Germline CDR1 and CDR2: DFQATT and SNEGSKA (reference sequence). V was shortened by 5 bases and J by 8 bases, with 9 bases between the two germline ends. The DNA of the CDR3 is TGCAGTGCTCAAGAACAGGAAAAACTGTTTTTT. It yields the protein CSAQEQEKLFF.

The rearrangement links TRBV2 to TRBJ2-3; TRBD2 agrees at 7 bases. After removal of 11 bases from V and 5 bases from J, the junction contained 13 bases not matched to a gene. The CDR3 is made up of 14 amino acids. Per the germline V gene, CDR1 is SNHLY and CDR2 is FYNNEI. The CDR3 is CAGNGAGSGDTQYF. CDR3 bases: TGTGCCGGCAACGGAGCGGGGTCGGGAGATACGCAGTATTTT.

This clone was observed once. The chain employs TRBV19 and TRBJ2-1; perhaps TRBD2 as D (6 bases). Trimming took off 4 bases at V and 3 bases at J, with 10 bases between the two ends. This CDR3 is built from 14 residues. CDR1 and CDR2 (germline): LNHDA, SQIVND (reference sequence). This chain's CDR3 is CASSRGDLYNEQFF. The CDR3 nucleotides are TGTGCCAGTAGTAGGGGGGACCTCTACAATGAGCAGTTCTTC. The variable domain in full, with the rest retrieved from reference TRBV19 and TRBJ2-1, is DGGITQSPKYLFRKEGQNVTLSCEQNLNHDAMYWYRQDPGQGLRLIYYSQIVNDFQKGDIAEGYSVSREKKESFPLTVTSAQKNPTAFYLCASSRGDLYNEQFFGPGTRLTVL.

The genes are TRBV5-4 and TRBJ2-3; D is ambiguous. Germline-derived CDR1 and CDR2 are SGHNT and YYREEE (reference sequence). CDR3 size: 13 residues. Trimming shortened V by 5 bases and J by 2 bases, and 9 bases separated the two germline ends. CDR3 residues: CASRAEHTDTQYF. Here the CDR3 DNA reads TGTGCCAGCAGGGCGGAGCACACAGATACGCAGTATTTT.

This sequence joins TRBV4-1 and TRBJ2-7; TRBD2 matches 8 bases. The CDR3 runs to 16 residues. With 0 bases clipped from V and 7 bases from J, the junction kept 11 bases outside the gene matches. Looked up from germline, CDR1 is MGHRA and CDR2 is YSYEKL. CDR3 DNA sequence: TGCGCCAGCAGCCAAGATTCGGGGGGGATGCTAATAGAGCAGTACTTC. It yields the protein CASSQDSGGMLIEQYF.

The chain couples TRBV6-1 to TRBJ2-6; tentatively, D is TRBD2 (5 bases). Germline-derived CDR1 and CDR2 are MNHNS and SASEGT. Trimming left V 6 bases short and J 4 bases short, with 7 bases between. CDR3 length: 13 residues. The CDR3, as DNA: TGTGCCAGCAGGGACTCCGGGGCCAACGTCCTGACTTTC. Its translation is CASRDSGANVLTF.

V usage is TRBV6-5 and J usage is TRBJ2-4; 8 bases map to TRBD2. The CDR3 loop spans 16 amino acids. Germline loops: CDR1 MNHEY, CDR2 SVGAGI. With V trimmed by 0 bases and J by 3 bases, 4 bases remained unmatched. The CDR3 is CASSYSSLAGKNIQYF. As DNA, the CDR3 is TGTGCCAGCAGTTACTCTTCCCTAGCGGGCAAAAACATTCAGTACTTC.

In its sample, this clone was seen once. The chain couples TRBV7-3 to TRBJ2-7, with 13 bases fitting TRBD2. CDR1 and CDR2 (germline): SGHTA, FQGTGA. The CDR3 length is 16 residues. V trimming: 5 bases; J trimming: 4 bases; junction bases outside the gene matches: 8. The CDR3 sequence is CASSLGLAGEGYEQYF. The DNA for the CDR3 is TGTGCCAGCAGCCTAGGACTAGCGGGAGAGGGGTACGAGCAGTACTTC.